This section outlines one T cell receptor (beta chain) sequence together with its context. Its antigen is still unknown. Libraries were prepared by immunoSEQ multiplex PCR; TCRdb keeps only in-frame clonotypes and omits some of them. The sample records 68,000 or so clones, about four fifths being singletons. This entry belongs to a study of T cell responses to AZD1222 COVID-19 vaccine. Findings of the study overall: White British donors predominated, females outnumbered males, and clonal diversity was possibly underestimated. The peak T cell response came first, and repertoires were sampled only after it. Increases in Spike-specific TCR breadth and depth were seen after two AZD1222 doses. Unmutated variant regions are reportedly the target of nearly half of TCRs that are spike-specific.

The CDR3 loop spans 17 amino acids. With 0 bases removed from V and 1 base from J, the gap between germline ends came to 14 bases. From germline, CDR1 is SGHRS and CDR2 YFSETQ. V and J are TRBV5-1 and TRBJ1-5; D might be TRBD1 (6 bases). The sequences come from peripheral blood, collected on day 0 of AZD1222 vaccination. The sequence derives from an adult in good health. CDR3 DNA sequence: TGCGCCAGCAGCTTGGCACCCGGGGGCGAGAGCAATCAGCCCCAGCATTTT. It specifies CASSLAPGGESNQPQHF.